This is a list of T cell receptor beta chains from one sample in a study of blood T cell repertoires in COVID-19. Here immunoSEQ multiplex PCR was the method, and the copy in TCRdb shows in-frame clones only, minus some. The table has 45,000 to 60,000 clones, approximately 81% seen once; the top ten hold under 15%. Input material: peripheral blood. These receptors all stem from a woman at least 80 years old with acute or convalescent COVID-19. Each CDR3 is given with its conserved first and last residue. The D gene is left open where the match is weak. Only some rows state a clone size, as once, few, many or a class for expanded clones.

v_gene	d_gene	j_gene	abundance	CDR3nt	CDR3aa
TRBV2	-	TRBJ2-7	-	TGTGCCAGCAGTGTCAGGGACGAGCAGTACTTC	CASSVRDEQYF
TRBV7-2	TRBD1	TRBJ1-2	-	TGTGCCAGCAGCTTAAAGGGGGCGTCCGGCTACACCTTC	CASSLKGASGYTF
TRBV6-5	TRBD2	TRBJ2-7	-	TGTGCCAGCAGTCCTTCGGGGGGGCCGAAACACGAGCAGTACTTC	CASSPSGGPKHEQYF
TRBV6-6	-	TRBJ1-5	-	TGTGCCAGCACCTCGGTCCAGGCGAATCAGCCCCAGCATTTT	CASTSVQANQPQHF
TRBV2	-	TRBJ1-6	-	TGTGCCAGCAGCGTTGACAGGTCCCTCACCCATTCACCCCTCCACTTT	CASSVDRSLTHSPLHF
TRBV10-1	TRBD2	TRBJ2-3	-	TGCGCCAGCAGTGATCCTAGCGGGGGGAACACAGATACGCAGTATTTT	CASSDPSGGNTDTQYF
TRBV3-1/TRBV3-2	-	TRBJ1-5	-	TGTGCCAGCAGCCAAGGGTCAGATCAGCCCCAGCATTTT	CASSQGSDQPQHF
TRBV7-9	-	TRBJ1-2	-	TGTGCCAGCAGCTTAGCCGGACAGAACTATGGCTACACCTTC	CASSLAGQNYGYTF
TRBV30	TRBD2	TRBJ2-3	-	TGTGCCTGGAGCGGACTAGCGGGGGGGAGCAATACGCAGTATTTT	CAWSGLAGGSNTQYF
TRBV5-5	-	TRBJ2-7	-	TGTGCCAGCAGGGCGGGACAGTATACCTACGAGCAGTACTTC	CASRAGQYTYEQYF
TRBV4-2	-	TRBJ1-2	few	TGTGCCAGCAGCCTCCAGGGAGGCAAGGATGGCTACACCTTC	CASSLQGGKDGYTF
TRBV18	-	TRBJ1-1	-	TGTGCCAGCTCACCAGTAGACAGCTACACTGAAGCTTTCTTT	CASSPVDSYTEAFF
TRBV7-9	TRBD2	TRBJ2-5	-	TGTGCCAGCAGCATGACTAGCGGGGGAGAGACCCAGTACTTC	CASSMTSGGETQYF
TRBV6-5	-	TRBJ1-5	-	TGTGCCAGTCGGGAATATAGCAATCAGCCCCAGCATTTT	CASREYSNQPQHF
TRBV11-2	-	TRBJ2-1	once	TGTGCCAGCAGCTTGACAGCTCCTTACAATGAGCAGTTCTTC	CASSLTAPYNEQFF
TRBV7-3	-	TRBJ2-4	-	TGTGCCAGCAGCTACGACAGTCACAACATTCAGTACTTC	CASSYDSHNIQYF
TRBV6-5	TRBD2	TRBJ2-3	-	TGTGCCAGCAGTAGCGGGGGGTACCCCACAGATACGCAGTATTTT	CASSSGGYPTDTQYF
TRBV6-5	-	TRBJ1-1	-	TGTGCCAGCAGTTGGCCCAACCGCTTCTTT	CASSWPNRFF
TRBV19	TRBD1	TRBJ2-1	-	TGTGCCAGTAGAAATCTCGGGGACAGGGTAGGGGTAGATGAGCAGTTCTTC	CASRNLGDRVGVDEQFF
TRBV7-6	-	TRBJ1-5	-	TGTGCCAGCAGCCCCGGGAGGGGATACAATCAGCCCCAGCATTTT	CASSPGRGYNQPQHF
TRBV5-1	TRBD1	TRBJ2-7	-	TGCGCCAGCAAAGGGACAGGAAAAAGTGTGAACGAGCAGTACTTC	CASKGTGKSVNEQYF
TRBV5-1	TRBD2	TRBJ2-2	-	TGCGCCAGCAGCCCGGGACTAGCGGGGGCCCGGCTGTTTTTT	CASSPGLAGARLFF